This T cell receptor (beta chain) was captured by sequencing in a study of OX40 agonist ivuxolimab in advanced cancers. Background on the study: Ivuxolimab, an agonistic anti-OX40 (CD134) antibody, was given to patients. Partial responses were achieved by three patients: one hepatocellular carcinoma, two cutaneous melanoma.

Baseline was the first blood sampling point, followed by cycle 4 day 1 and cycle 7 day 1. The study's findings and limits: Researchers did not determine the expanded peripheral T cells' antigen specificity.

Points on this clone: Antigen specificity is unknown.

Germline V gene data show CDR1 as PRHDT and CDR2 as FYEKMQ (reference sequence). The CDR3 is 15 amino acids. Trimming at V came to 5 bases and at J to 5 bases, leaving 12 bases not matched to a gene. Here immunoSEQ multiplex PCR was the method, and the copy in TCRdb shows in-frame clones only, minus some. Among about 50,000 clones, roughly 86% were seen once, and the ten largest hold approximately 1.2%. The sequencing used CD4+ or CD8+ T cells sorted from blood, collected in a trial of the OX40 agonist ivuxolimab. This TCR came from an adult with an advanced solid tumor such as melanoma, head and neck, liver or kidney cancer. V and J are TRBV13 and TRBJ2-7, with 7 bases fitting TRBD2. In nucleotides, the CDR3 is TGTGCCAGCAGCCCCGCCCCAGCGGGAAGGAACGAGCAGTACTTC. It codes for CASSPAPAGRNEQYF. The whole variable domain, filled in from reference TRBV13 and TRBJ2-7, reads AAGVIQSPRHLIKEKRETATLKCYPIPRHDTVYWYQQGPGQDPQFLISFYEKMQSDKGSIPDRFSAQQFSDYHSELNMSSLELGDSALYFCASSPAPAGRNEQYFGPGTRLTVT.